The 9 T cell receptor beta chains listed next were all sequenced from one sample in a study of cytomegalovirus exposure and HLA in healthy donors. A multiplex PCR was run with 60 Vbeta primers and 13 Jbeta primers. Assay: immunoSEQ multiplex PCR; the TCRdb copy retains only in-frame clones and omits some. Of approximately 130,000 clones detected, over 60% appear once; the ten largest clones hold around 5.5%. The sequencing input was PBMCs. The receptor source for this set is a man aged 18 to 30 in good health and CMV-seropositive.

The chain links TRBV5-1 to TRBJ2-5, with D tentatively TRBD2 (6 bases). Trimming took 2 bases from V and 4 from J, leaving 15 bases between them. CDR1 is SGHRS and CDR2 is YFSETQ in the germline V gene. The length of the CDR3 is 15 residues. The DNA for the CDR3 is TGCGCCAGCAGCTTAATCGGGGGAGGAGGAGAGACCCAGTACTTC. Residues: CASSLIGGGGETQYF.

The chain combines TRBV9 with TRBJ1-2; D not certain. This CDR3 has 12 residues. Germline loops: CDR1 SGDLS, CDR2 YYNGEE. V shed 3 bases and J shed 8 bases, with 11 bases lying between them. CDR3 DNA sequence: TGTGCCAGCAGCGGGTTTAATAGAGGCTACACCTTC. It translates to CASSGFNRGYTF.

CDR3 sequence: CASSLAGANSPLHF. DNA of the CDR3: TGTGCCAGCAGCTTGGCAGGGGCTAATTCACCCCTCCACTTT. The chain employs TRBV7-6 and TRBJ1-6, with D possibly TRBD1 on 6 matching bases. Per the germline V gene, CDR1 is SGHVS and CDR2 is FNYEAQ. This CDR3 spans 14 amino acids. The germline V and J ends were trimmed by 3 bases and 6 bases, with 9 bases remaining between them.

The CDR3 region has the DNA TGTGCCAGTAATGGAGGGCTCGCGGGGACCCAGTACTTC. The encoded protein is CASNGGLAGTQYF. This chain connects TRBV2 to TRBJ2-5, with D tentatively TRBD2 (6 bases). Trimming pared 9 bases from V and 7 bases from J, leaving 18 bases between. CDR3 length equals 13 residues. Germline CDR1 SNHLY, CDR2 FYNNEI.

The J gene is TRBJ2-3, the V gene TRBV4-2; 10 nucleotides align to TRBD2. Unmatched junction bases numbered 7, after V lost 1 base and J lost 0 bases. This CDR3 has 18 residues. In germline, CDR1 is LGHNA, CDR2 YNFKEQ. This CDR3 is CASSQVLAGALSTDTQYF. The CDR3 DNA follows: TGTGCCAGCAGCCAAGTCCTAGCGGGAGCCCTTAGCACAGATACGCAGTATTTT.

This chain links TRBV12-5 with TRBJ2-5; D is unresolved. There are 15 residues in the CDR3. Trimming stripped 0 bases from V and 2 bases from J, with 10 bases between. Germline assignment: CDR1 LGHNT and CDR2 FRNRAP. The CDR3 spells CASGLVFGGQETQYF. CDR3 sequence (DNA): TGTGCTAGTGGTTTGGTATTTGGCGGACAAGAGACCCAGTACTTC.

The J gene is TRBJ1-1, the V gene TRBV28; 7 bases agree with TRBD1. This CDR3 has 13 amino acids. V trimming: 4 bases; J trimming: 8 bases; junction bases outside the gene matches: 7. Germline CDR1 and CDR2: MDHEN and SYDVKM. CDR3 sequence (DNA): TGTGCCAGCAGTTCCCCCCCGGACAGGGAAGCTTTCTTT. Encoded protein: CASSSPPDREAFF. The full variable domain, completed using reference TRBV28 and TRBJ1-1, is DVKVTQSSRYLVKRTGEKVFLECVQDMDHENMFWYRQDPGLGLRLIYFSYDVKMKEKGDIPEGYSVSREKKERFSLILESASTNQTSMYLCASSSPPDREAFFGQGTRLTVV.

V is TRBV28 and J is TRBJ2-7; 14 bases line up with TRBD2. Germline values: CDR1 MDHEN, CDR2 SYDVKM. V lost 1 base, J lost 8 bases, and 4 bases stayed unmatched. This CDR3 spans 15 amino acids. The CDR3 loop is CASSLYGTSGGKQYF. The DNA of the CDR3 is TGTGCCAGCAGTTTATATGGGACTAGCGGGGGTAAGCAGTACTTC. Variable domain in full (rest from reference TRBV28 and TRBJ2-7): DVKVTQSSRYLVKRTGEKVFLECVQDMDHENMFWYRQDPGLGLRLIYFSYDVKMKEKGDIPEGYSVSREKKERFSLILESASTNQTSMYLCASSLYGTSGGKQYFGPGTRLTVT.

The rearrangement joins TRBV4-2 to TRBJ1-2; maybe TRBD1 (6 bases). The CDR3 is made up of 14 amino acids. Trimming took 0 bases from V and 4 from J, leaving 9 bases between them. The V gene's germline CDR1 is LGHNA and CDR2 YNFKEQ. The CDR3 is CASSQDKQGYGYTF. The CDR3 DNA sequence: TGTGCCAGCAGCCAAGATAAACAGGGCTATGGCTACACCTTC.